Listed here are 27 T cell receptor beta chains from one sample, sequenced in a study of blood T cells in healthy people across ages. A second PCR of roughly 7 to 11 cycles used a sample-barcoded 5' primer and a J-beta primer mix. Each CDR3 protein gets one entry after TCRdb re-called the 5' RACE reads with MiXCR. Found here are some 1.1 million distinct CDR3 sequences, roughly two fifths of them singletons; the top ten hold 10% to 15%. Sequencing input: blood. These receptors all stem from a man between 18 and 35 years old in good health.

The chain is built from TRBV6-6 and TRBJ1-2; D ambiguous. CDR1 is MNHNY and CDR2 is SVGAGI in the germline V gene (reference sequence). Trimming removed 1 base from V and 3 bases from J, with 9 bases in between. CDR3 length: 14 amino acids. CDR3 in DNA: TGTGCCAGCAGTTACTTTGGAACCTACTATGGCTACACCTTC. It is translated as CASSYFGTYYGYTF.

This clonotype occurred many times. The chain employs TRBV25-1 and TRBJ1-5; a weak D match, TRBD1 (5 bases). V shed 5 bases and J shed 2 bases, with 7 bases lying between them. Germline values: CDR1 MGHDK, CDR2 SYGVNS. CDR3 size: 13 residues. The CDR3 DNA sequence: TGTGCCAGCAGTTGGGACGGCAATCAGCCCCAGCATTTT. Encoded protein: CASSWDGNQPQHF.

The chain couples TRBV20-1 to TRBJ2-7, with TRBD1 matching over 8 bases. The CDR3 has 16 residues. V shed 0 bases, J shed 7 bases, and the junction held 14 bases outside the gene matches. The germline V gene encodes CDR1 DFQATT and CDR2 SNEGSKA (reference sequence). The CDR3 spells CSARDPGTGVYNEQYF. CDR3 sequence (DNA): TGCAGTGCTAGAGACCCCGGGACAGGAGTATACAATGAGCAGTACTTC.

This clonotype has more than one count but fewer than ten. This chain uses TRBV5-1 with TRBJ2-5; tentative D call: TRBD1 (5 bases). Germline V lookup: CDR1 SGHRS, CDR2 YFSETQ. Trimming shortened V by 4 bases and J by 11 bases, and 27 bases separated the two germline ends. This CDR3 comprises 16 residues. The CDR3 loop reads CASSDRLSGSNNEQYF. CDR3 DNA sequence: TGCGCCAGCAGCGACCGTTTGTCAGGGTCTAACAATGAGCAGTACTTC.

This clonotype was counted only a few times. V gene TRBV11-2 combines with J gene TRBJ1-1; tentative D call: TRBD1 (6 bases). Between the trimmed V and J ends, which lost 4 bases and 8 bases, there was a span of 14 bases. Germline V gene data show CDR1 as SGHAT and CDR2 as FQNNGV. This CDR3 is built from 13 residues. The CDR3 DNA reads as TGTGCCAGCAGCTCCAACCCCGACAGGGAAGCTTTCTTT. Its protein is CASSSNPDREAFF.

This clonotype was seen more than once but under ten times. This chain connects TRBV20-1 to TRBJ2-3; D is ambiguous. This CDR3 has 13 amino acids. V lost 1 base and J 6 bases, leaving 11 bases between the germline ends. CDR1 and CDR2 from the germline V gene are DFQATT and SNEGSKA (reference sequence). CDR3 DNA: TGCAGTGCTAGAGTCGACATACAGGATACGCAGTATTTT. Protein: CSARVDIQDTQYF.

To note about this clonotype: This could be a read error, since a much larger clone is one nucleotide away. The chain uses TRBV14 and TRBJ1-5, with D unclear. The CDR3 runs 14 residues. Germline CDR1 SGHDN, CDR2 FVKESK. The DNA for the CDR3 is TGTACCAGCAGCCAAGAAGGCAGCAATCAGCCCCAGCATTTT. It yields the protein CTSSQEGSNQPQHF.

This chain connects TRBV6-5 to TRBJ1-5; 7 bases map to TRBD1. V was pared by 6 bases and J by 5 bases, with 7 bases of the junction left unmatched. Per germline, CDR1 MNHEY and CDR2 SVGAGI. The CDR3 has 14 residues. CDR3 nucleotides: TGTGCCAGCAGCCCTACAGGGGATCATCAGCCCCAGCATTTT. Amino acid sequence: CASSPTGDHQPQHF.

V and J are TRBV11-2 and TRBJ2-7; perhaps TRBD2 as D (6 bases). The CDR3 consists of 12 residues. The V and J ends lost 5 bases and 6 bases respectively, with 11 bases between them. Germline assignment: CDR1 SGHAT and CDR2 FQNNGV. CDR3 nucleotides: TGTGCCAGCAGCACGACTAGTCCCGAGCAGTACTTC. This translates into CASSTTSPEQYF.

The chain employs TRBV6-1 and TRBJ2-7; D is unresolved. Germline values: CDR1 MNHNS, CDR2 SASEGT. CDR3 length: 10 amino acids. Trimming shortened V by 10 bases and J by 7 bases, and 11 bases separated the two germline ends. DNA for the CDR3: TGTGCCAATAATAATGATGAGCAGTACTTC. Encoded protein: CANNNDEQYF.

There are many counts of this clonotype. The chain recombines TRBV20-1 with TRBJ2-4, with D perhaps TRBD1 or TRBD2 (5 bases each). This CDR3 is 15 amino acids long. Trimming cost V 4 bases and J 9 bases, with 22 bases left between them. Germline CDR1 reads DFQATT; CDR2 reads SNEGSKA (reference sequence). The CDR3 nucleotides read TGCAGTGCTACCGGGACCGAAGCCCCTCTGGGCATTCAGTACTTC. Its translation is CSATGTEAPLGIQYF.

This clonotype was observed a few times. The chain recombines TRBV12-3 or TRBV12-4 with TRBJ2-5; D ambiguous. Trimming left V 7 bases short and J 0 bases short, with 12 bases between. This CDR3 has 14 amino acids. CDR3 sequence (DNA): TGTGCCAGCACCGGAGACGGTTACCAAGAGACCCAGTACTTC. Its protein is CASTGDGYQETQYF.

This chain joins TRBV20-1 and TRBJ1-1, with 7 bases matching TRBD1. The junction had 5 bases not matched to a gene; V was cut back by 6 bases and J by 1 base. Germline loops: CDR1 DFQATT, CDR2 SNEGSKA (reference sequence). CDR3 length equals 13 residues. The CDR3 DNA is TGCAGTGCGTTACACAGGGGGAACACTGAAGCTTTCTTT. Protein: CSALHRGNTEAFF.

This clonotype was observed a handful of times. V usage is TRBV6-1 and J usage is TRBJ2-7, with TRBD2 as a possible D gene (6 bases). The CDR3 loop spans 15 amino acids. Germline CDR1 is MNHNS and CDR2 is SASEGT. V gave up 0 bases and J gave up 0 bases, with 9 bases separating them. The CDR3 sequence: CASSEAGGDSYEQYF. The DNA for the CDR3 is TGTGCCAGCAGTGAAGCCGGGGGAGACTCCTACGAGCAGTACTTC.

The count of this clonotype is one. The V and J genes are TRBV10-3 and TRBJ1-2; weak D call: TRBD1 (5 bases). Germline-derived CDR1 and CDR2 are ENHRY and SYGVKD. V was trimmed by 3 bases and J by 1 base, leaving 15 bases between them. The CDR3 consists of 16 residues. CDR3 protein: CAISDAGRGINYGYTF. CDR3 coding DNA: TGTGCCATCAGTGATGCAGGGAGGGGAATTAACTATGGCTACACCTTC.

The chain carries TRBV6-2 or TRBV6-3 and TRBJ1-5; D is possibly TRBD1 (5 bases). Trimming left V 6 bases short and J 2 bases short, with 14 bases between. Germline loops: CDR1 MNHEY, CDR2 SVGEGT. This CDR3 region has 15 residues. The CDR3 DNA sequence: TGTGCCAGCAGCCAGGTTGCCAGGGGCAATCAGCCCCAGCATTTT. Translating gives CASSQVARGNQPQHF.

The CDR3 DNA follows: TGTGCCAGCAGTCGCGGACAGCTTCATAATTCACCCCTCCACTTT. Protein product: CASSRGQLHNSPLHF. The chain recombines TRBV28 with TRBJ1-6, with D possibly being TRBD1 (6 bases). V was trimmed by 5 bases and J by 5 bases, leaving 13 bases between them. CDR1 is MDHEN and CDR2 is SYDVKM in the germline V gene. This CDR3 is 15 amino acids long.

The rearrangement joins TRBV10-3 to TRBJ1-4; TRBD1 is a possible D gene (5 bases). Germline lookup yields CDR1 ENHRY and CDR2 SYGVKD. V shed 1 base and J shed 0 bases, with 9 bases lying between them. The CDR3 extends over 16 amino acids. CDR3 amino acids: CAISEYRPATNEKLFF. CDR3 in DNA: TGTGCCATCAGTGAGTACAGGCCTGCAACTAATGAAAAACTGTTTTTT.

CDR3 nucleotide sequence: TGTGCCAGCAGACACAACAAGGTCACTGAAGCTTTCTTT. As protein: CASRHNKVTEAFF. The genes are TRBV6-5 and TRBJ1-1; D is unresolved. The V end was cut by 6 bases, the J end by 4 bases, with 12 bases between. Germline V gene lookup returns CDR1 MNHEY and CDR2 SVGAGI. The CDR3 totals 13 residues.

The chain employs TRBV12-3 or TRBV12-4 and TRBJ2-3; TRBD2 matches 14 bases. The V gene end was trimmed by 6 bases and the J gene end by 7 bases; junction bases not matched to a gene: 9. The CDR3 is made up of 16 amino acids. The CDR3 sequence is CASRKRTSGGFNTQYF. The DNA of the CDR3 is TGTGCCAGCAGGAAAAGGACTAGCGGGGGGTTCAATACGCAGTATTTT.

This clonotype was found a few times. The V gene is TRBV20-1, the J gene TRBJ2-1; 9 nucleotides match TRBD2. The ends lost 3 bases at V and 4 bases at J; junction bases unmatched: 16. The CDR3 is 18 amino acids. CDR1 is DFQATT and CDR2 is SNEGSKA in the germline V gene (reference sequence). CDR3 residues: CSASISSWAGGPYNEQFF. Written as DNA, the CDR3 is TGCAGTGCTAGTATCTCGTCGTGGGCGGGGGGGCCATACAATGAGCAGTTCTTC.

The chain couples TRBV20-1 to TRBJ1-1; 7 nucleotides align to TRBD1. CDR1 and CDR2 (germline): DFQATT, SNEGSKA (reference sequence). The CDR3 loop spans 13 amino acids. V shed 5 bases, J shed 0 bases, and the junction held 3 bases outside the gene matches. The chain's CDR3 is CSAGDSVNTEAFF. The CDR3 DNA reads as TGCAGTGCTGGGGACAGTGTGAACACTGAAGCTTTCTTT.

This rearrangement joins TRBV7-9 to TRBJ1-2, with D unclear. Germline lookup yields CDR1 SEHNR and CDR2 FQNEAQ (reference sequence). The CDR3 runs to 12 residues. Trimming took 5 bases from V and 6 from J, leaving 10 bases between them. The CDR3 nucleotides read TGTGCCAGCAGCGGGAGGATTCATGGCTACACCTTC. Its translation is CASSGRIHGYTF.

V gene TRBV28 combines with J gene TRBJ1-1; the D gene is possibly TRBD1 (6 bases). Trimming left V 3 bases short and J 7 bases short, with 12 bases between. The CDR3 loop spans 13 amino acids. In germline, CDR1 is MDHEN, CDR2 SYDVKM. The CDR3 loop is CASSFFGTSEAFF. In DNA, the CDR3 is TGTGCCAGCAGTTTTTTCGGGACAAGTGAAGCTTTCTTT. Full variable domain (remainder filled in from reference TRBV28 and TRBJ1-1): DVKVTQSSRYLVKRTGEKVFLECVQDMDHENMFWYRQDPGLGLRLIYFSYDVKMKEKGDIPEGYSVSREKKERFSLILESASTNQTSMYLCASSFFGTSEAFFGQGTRLTVV.

On this clonotype: Germline is not matched at one junction end, which may reflect a read error. The CDR3 loop is CASRDSGAKNVQYF. The CDR3 DNA is TGTGCCAGCAGAGATAGTGGAGCCAAAAACGTTCAGTACTTC. This chain connects TRBV27 to TRBJ2-4, with D hard to call. Germline V gene data show CDR1 as MNHEY and CDR2 as SMNVEV (reference sequence). The CDR3 extends over 14 amino acids.

The rearrangement joins TRBV2 to TRBJ1-2; 7 bases align to TRBD1. Per the germline V gene, CDR1 is SNHLY and CDR2 is FYNNEI. Trimming cost V 3 bases and J 8 bases; bases outside gene matches: 9. This CDR3 spans 14 amino acids. CDR3 nucleotide sequence: TGTGCCAGCAGTGACGGGGCTACAGGGGAGGGCTACACCTTC. Translating gives CASSDGATGEGYTF.

The chain has TRBV20-1 and TRBJ1-1; TRBD1 aligns across 9 bases. Per the germline V gene, CDR1 is DFQATT and CDR2 is SNEGSKA (reference sequence). The CDR3 contains 14 residues. V gave up 6 bases and J gave up 11 bases; unmatched junction bases: 16. The CDR3 bases are TGCAGTGCGCCACCGGGACAGGGAACACTGAAGGCTTTCTTT. The encoded protein is CSAPPGQGTLKAFF.